The entry that follows covers one T cell receptor beta chain sequence. The data belong to a study of OX40 agonist ivuxolimab in advanced cancers. CDR1 and CDR2 (germline): MNHNS, SASEGT. Trimming stripped 10 bases from V and 8 bases from J, with 21 bases between. This CDR3 is 14 amino acids long. The assay was immunoSEQ multiplex PCR, and TCRdb's table has in-frame clones only and misses some. In the table there are about 100,000 clones, 91% of which are singletons. The sample in question was CD4+ or CD8+ T cells sorted from blood, obtained in a trial of the OX40 agonist ivuxolimab. The rearrangement joins TRBV6-1 to TRBJ1-5, with unresolved D. The TCR originated in an adult with an advanced solid tumor such as melanoma, head and neck, liver or kidney cancer. CDR3 protein: CATEESWGREPQHF. The CDR3 DNA follows: TGTGCCACCGAGGAATCGTGGGGAAGGGAGCCCCAGCATTTT.